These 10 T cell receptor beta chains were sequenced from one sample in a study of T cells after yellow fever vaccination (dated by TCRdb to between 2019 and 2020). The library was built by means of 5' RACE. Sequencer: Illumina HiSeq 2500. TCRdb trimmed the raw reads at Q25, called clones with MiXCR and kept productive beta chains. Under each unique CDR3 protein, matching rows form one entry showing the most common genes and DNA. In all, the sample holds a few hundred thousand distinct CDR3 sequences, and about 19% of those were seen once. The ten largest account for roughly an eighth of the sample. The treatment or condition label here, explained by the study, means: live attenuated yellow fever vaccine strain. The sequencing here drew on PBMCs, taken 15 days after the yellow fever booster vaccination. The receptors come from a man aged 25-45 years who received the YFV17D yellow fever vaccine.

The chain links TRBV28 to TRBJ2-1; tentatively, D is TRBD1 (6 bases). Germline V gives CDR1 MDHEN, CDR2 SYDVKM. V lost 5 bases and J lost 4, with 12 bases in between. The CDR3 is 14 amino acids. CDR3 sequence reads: CASSIYREYNEQFF. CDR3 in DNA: TGTGCCAGCAGTATATACAGGGAATACAATGAGCAGTTCTTC. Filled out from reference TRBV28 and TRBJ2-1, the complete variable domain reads DVKVTQSSRYLVKRTGEKVFLECVQDMDHENMFWYRQDPGLGLRLIYFSYDVKMKEKGDIPEGYSVSREKKERFSLILESASTNQTSMYLCASSIYREYNEQFFGPGTRLTVL.

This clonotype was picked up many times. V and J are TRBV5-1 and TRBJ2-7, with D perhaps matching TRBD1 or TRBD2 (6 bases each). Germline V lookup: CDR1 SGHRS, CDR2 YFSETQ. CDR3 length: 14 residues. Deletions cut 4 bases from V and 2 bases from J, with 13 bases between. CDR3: CASSRGDITYEQYF. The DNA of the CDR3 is TGCGCCAGCAGCCGCGGGGACATAACCTACGAGCAGTACTTC.

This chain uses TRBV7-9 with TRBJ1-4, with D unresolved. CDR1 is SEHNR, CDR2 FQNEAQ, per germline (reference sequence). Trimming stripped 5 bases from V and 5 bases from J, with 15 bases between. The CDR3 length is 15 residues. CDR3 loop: CASSPPRAPNEKLFF. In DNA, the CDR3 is TGTGCCAGCAGCCCTCCCCGAGCCCCAAATGAAAAACTGTTTTTT.

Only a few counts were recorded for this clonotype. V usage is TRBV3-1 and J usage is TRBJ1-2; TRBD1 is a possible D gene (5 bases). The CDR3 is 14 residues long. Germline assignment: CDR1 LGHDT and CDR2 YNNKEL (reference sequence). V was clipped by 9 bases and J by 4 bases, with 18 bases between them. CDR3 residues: CASRGPGGTYGYTF. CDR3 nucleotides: TGTGCCAGTCGGGGTCCCGGGGGGACCTATGGCTACACCTTC.

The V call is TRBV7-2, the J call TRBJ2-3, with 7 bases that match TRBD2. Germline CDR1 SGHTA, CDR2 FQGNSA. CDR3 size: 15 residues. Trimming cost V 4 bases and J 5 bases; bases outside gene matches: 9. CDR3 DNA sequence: TGTGCCAGCAGCTCATCCCCTATAGCGGGAGATACGCAGTATTTT. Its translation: CASSSSPIAGDTQYF.

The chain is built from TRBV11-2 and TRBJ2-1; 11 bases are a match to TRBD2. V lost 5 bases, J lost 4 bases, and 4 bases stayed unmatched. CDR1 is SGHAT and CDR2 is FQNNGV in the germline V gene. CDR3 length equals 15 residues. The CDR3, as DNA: TGTGCCAGCAGCGTGCGACTAGCGGGGTACAATGAGCAGTTCTTC. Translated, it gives CASSVRLAGYNEQFF.

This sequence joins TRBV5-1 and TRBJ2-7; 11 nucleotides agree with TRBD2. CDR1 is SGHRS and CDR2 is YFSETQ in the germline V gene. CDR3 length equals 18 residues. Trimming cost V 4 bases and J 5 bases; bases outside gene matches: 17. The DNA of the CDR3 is TGCGCCAGCAGCGATTCCGGGACTAGCGGTAGGAAGCACGACGAGCAGTACTTC. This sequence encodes CASSDSGTSGRKHDEQYF.

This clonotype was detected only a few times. CDR3 loop: CASSSIGDRSYEQYF. The DNA for the CDR3 is TGTGCCAGCAGCTCGATCGGTGACAGAAGCTACGAGCAGTACTTC. This chain links TRBV6-2 or TRBV6-3 with TRBJ2-7; D perhaps matches TRBD1 (5 bases). This CDR3 has 15 amino acids. Germline CDR1 MNHEY, CDR2 SVGEGT. V lost 6 bases to trimming and J lost 3 bases, with 18 bases between them.

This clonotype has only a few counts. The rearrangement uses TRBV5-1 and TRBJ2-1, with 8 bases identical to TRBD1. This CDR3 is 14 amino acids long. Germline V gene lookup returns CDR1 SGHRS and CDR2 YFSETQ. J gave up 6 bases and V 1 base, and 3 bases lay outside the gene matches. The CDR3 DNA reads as TGCGCCAGCAGCTTGCCGACAGGGGTCAATGAGCAGTTCTTC. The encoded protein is CASSLPTGVNEQFF.

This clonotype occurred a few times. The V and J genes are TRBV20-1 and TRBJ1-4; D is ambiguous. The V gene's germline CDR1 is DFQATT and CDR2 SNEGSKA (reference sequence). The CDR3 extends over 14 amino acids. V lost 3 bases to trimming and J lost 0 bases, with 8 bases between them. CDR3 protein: CSASTGPTNEKLFF. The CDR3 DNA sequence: TGCAGTGCTAGCACCGGACCAACTAATGAAAAACTGTTTTTT.